The 13 T cell receptor beta chains below come from one sample, sequenced in a study of graft-versus-host responses after intestinal transplantation. The protocol was immunoSEQ multiplex PCR, while the TCRdb copy is restricted to in-frame clones and leaves out a portion. The sample consists of about 70,000 clones, about nine tenths of them appearing once. Their antigens are not known. The starting material was unstimulated CD8+ T cells sorted from spleen or lymph node cells, obtained before intestinal transplant. The receptors originated from a human donor who received an intestinal transplant.

This chain uses TRBV5-6 with TRBJ1-1; D is possibly TRBD1 (5 bases). The CDR3 length is 15 residues. The V gene lost 9 bases and the J gene lost 6 bases, with 24 bases spanning the gap. Germline V gene lookup returns CDR1 SGHDT and CDR2 YYEEEE. The CDR3 DNA reads TGTGCCACTAAATTATCGGGGGTTGGGGTCGCTGAAGCTTTCTTT. Translated, it gives CATKLSGVGVAEAFF.

This chain links TRBV19 with TRBJ2-2, with 9 bases aligning to TRBD1. CDR3 length equals 19 residues. V was clipped by 4 bases and J by 3 bases; unmatched bases: 15. Germline values: CDR1 LNHDA, CDR2 SQIVND (reference sequence). For the CDR3, the DNA is TGTGCCAGTAGTACGCGCGAAGTAAGGACAGGGGAAGACACCGGGGAGCTGTTTTTT. Amino acid sequence: CASSTREVRTGEDTGELFF.

V and J are TRBV4-2 and TRBJ2-6; 8 nucleotides agree with TRBD2. The CDR3 sequence is 16 residues long. CDR1 LGHNA and CDR2 YNFKEQ come from the germline V gene. Trimming cost V 3 bases and J 2 bases; bases outside gene matches: 3. CDR3 protein: CASSQPGGAGANVLTF. The CDR3 DNA reads TGTGCCAGCAGCCAGCCGGGGGGGGCTGGGGCCAACGTCCTGACTTTC.

V is TRBV7-9 and J is TRBJ2-1, with 7 nucleotides matching TRBD1. In germline, CDR1 is SEHNR, CDR2 FQNEAQ (reference sequence). The V and J ends lost 2 bases and 7 bases, in that order; junction bases with no gene match: 8. This CDR3 is 15 amino acids long. The CDR3 bases are TGTGCCAGCAGCTTATTTCAGGGGGTGTGGAATGAGCAGTTCTTC. Translation: CASSLFQGVWNEQFF.

This chain joins TRBV27 and TRBJ1-2, with D maybe TRBD1 (6 bases). The CDR3 is 16 amino acids. V was shortened by 4 bases and J by 0 bases, with 15 bases between the two germline ends. Germline loops: CDR1 MNHEY, CDR2 SMNVEV (reference sequence). The CDR3 spells CASSSGGPPTNYGYTF. The CDR3, as DNA: TGTGCCAGCAGTTCGGGGGGGCCACCGACTAACTATGGCTACACCTTC.

The chain has TRBV27 and TRBJ2-7, with a weak D call TRBD1 (5 bases). This CDR3 is 16 amino acids long. Germline-derived CDR1 and CDR2 are MNHEY and SMNVEV (reference sequence). V shed 5 bases and J shed 3 bases, with 20 bases lying between them. The DNA of the CDR3 is TGTGCCAGCAGTCCGAATCCGCAGGGTGCTTACTACGAGCAGTACTTC. Translating gives CASSPNPQGAYYEQYF.

CDR3 sequence: CASSPQGGTGYGYTF. CDR3 DNA sequence: TGTGCCAGCAGCCCCCAGGGCGGGACGGGCTATGGCTACACCTTC. The rearrangement links TRBV9 to TRBJ1-2; D perhaps matches TRBD1 (5 bases). Per the germline V gene, CDR1 is SGDLS and CDR2 is YYNGEE. The CDR3 sequence is 15 residues long. The V end was cut by 4 bases, the J end by 4 bases, with 17 bases between.

The chain has TRBV13 and TRBJ2-1, with D possibly TRBD2 on 6 matching bases. The CDR3 runs to 17 residues. Germline values: CDR1 PRHDT, CDR2 FYEKMQ (reference sequence). Trimming pared 1 base from V and 4 bases from J, leaving 17 bases between. This CDR3 is CASSLAGVPGEYNEQFF. CDR3 DNA sequence: TGTGCCAGCAGCTTAGCGGGGGTCCCGGGGGAGTACAATGAGCAGTTCTTC.

The gene calls are TRBV9 and TRBJ2-1; D unresolved. CDR1 SGDLS and CDR2 YYNGEE come from the germline V gene. The CDR3 contains 14 residues. Deletions cut 4 bases from V and 6 bases from J, with 14 bases between. The CDR3 reads CASSQRLGPNEQFF. The CDR3 DNA reads TGTGCCAGCAGCCAACGCTTGGGCCCCAATGAGCAGTTCTTC. Full variable domain (outside the CDR3, taken from reference TRBV9 and TRBJ2-1): DSGVTQTPKHLITATGQRVTLRCSPRSGDLSVYWYQQSLDQGLQFLIQYYNGEERAKGNILERFSAQQFPDLHSELNLSSLELGDSALYFCASSQRLGPNEQFFGPGTRLTVL.

The chain couples TRBV18 to TRBJ1-5, with D uncertain. Germline assignment: CDR1 KGHSH and CDR2 LQKENI. Trimming removed 6 bases at V and 0 bases at J, with 9 bases between. This CDR3 is built from 14 residues. The CDR3 loop reads CASSSGVSNQPQHF. In DNA, the CDR3 is TGTGCCAGCTCTTCCGGGGTTAGCAATCAGCCCCAGCATTTT.

V is TRBV7-9 and J is TRBJ2-5; possible D gene TRBD2, 5 bases. With 2 bases removed from V and 5 bases from J, the gap between germline ends came to 12 bases. The CDR3 loop spans 14 amino acids. Germline lookup yields CDR1 SEHNR and CDR2 FQNEAQ (reference sequence). The CDR3 loop is CASSLSERGETQYF. CDR3 DNA: TGTGCCAGCAGCTTATCCGAGCGCGGGGAGACCCAGTACTTC.

On this clone itself: A read error may account for a junction end that differs from germline. The identical CDR3 is also encoded by other nucleotide sequences in the sample. The chain combines TRBV7-6 with TRBJ2-1; 8 bases match TRBD2. The CDR3 spans 14 residues. Looked up from germline, CDR1 is SGHVS and CDR2 is FNYEAQ. CDR3 sequence (DNA): TGTGCTAGCAGCGCCCGGACTAGCCGCGATGAGCAGTTCTTC. It is translated as CASSARTSRDEQFF.

V and J are TRBV27 and TRBJ2-2, with D possibly being TRBD2 (6 bases). Trimming removed 10 bases from V and 5 bases from J, with 11 bases in between. The CDR3 has 12 residues. Germline lookup yields CDR1 MNHEY and CDR2 SMNVEV (reference sequence). The CDR3 nucleotides read TGTGCCACCCTCAGCGGGACCGGGGAGCTGTTTTTT. This translates into CATLSGTGELFF.